This passage covers 31 T cell receptor beta chains from one sample sequenced in a study of shared clonotypes between healthy human individuals. Some clones are missing from TCRdb's copy, which holds only in-frame ones; the method was immunoSEQ multiplex PCR. The sample has under 2,500,000 clones, almost 96% seen once. Input material: naive CD4+ T cells sorted from blood. Subset noted: CD45RA+ positively selected. Receptor source: a man aged 18-30 years in good health.

V gene TRBV10-3 combines with J gene TRBJ1-1; 9 bases are a match to TRBD1. The CDR3 totals 14 residues. The ends lost 6 bases at V and 3 bases at J; junction bases unmatched: 5. Germline CDR1 and CDR2: ENHRY and SYGVKD. The CDR3 region has the DNA TGTGCCATCAGCCGGACAGGGGAGGACACTGAAGCTTTCTTT. Translated: CAISRTGEDTEAFF.

The chain uses TRBV6-5 and TRBJ2-1; 7 positions match TRBD1. V was pared by 5 bases and J by 5 bases, with 9 bases of the junction left unmatched. Looked up from germline, CDR1 is MNHEY and CDR2 is SVGAGI. The CDR3 loop spans 15 amino acids. The CDR3 DNA reads as TGTGCCAGCAGTCAAAGACAGGGTCCTCACAATGAGCAGTTCTTC. This encodes CASSQRQGPHNEQFF.

The chain recombines TRBV6-5 with TRBJ1-5; D call uncertain. The CDR3 is made up of 15 amino acids. Germline V CDR1 and CDR2: MNHEY, SVGAGI. V lost 3 bases, J lost 0 bases, and 9 bases lay in between. In DNA form, the CDR3 reads TGTGCCAGCAGTTATAATCGGTATAGCAATCAGCCCCAGCATTTT. It specifies CASSYNRYSNQPQHF.

The V call is TRBV14, the J call TRBJ2-7, with unresolved D. Germline V gene lookup returns CDR1 SGHDN and CDR2 FVKESK. The CDR3 sequence is 13 residues long. The germline V and J ends were trimmed by 0 bases and 2 bases, with 5 bases remaining between them. The CDR3 here is CASSQDWTYEQYF. Here the CDR3 DNA reads TGTGCCAGCAGCCAAGACTGGACCTACGAGCAGTACTTC. Variable domain in full (rest from reference TRBV14 and TRBJ2-7): EAGVTQFPSHSVIEKGQTVTLRCDPISGHDNLYWYRRVMGKEIKFLLHFVKESKQDESGMPNNRFLAERTGGTYSTLKVQPAELEDSGVYFCASSQDWTYEQYFGPGTRLTVT.

The chain has TRBV5-1 and TRBJ2-5, with TRBD1 matching over 8 bases. The junction had 10 bases not matched to a gene; V was cut back by 3 bases and J by 3 bases. Germline V CDR1 and CDR2: SGHRS, YFSETQ. The CDR3 contains 16 residues. In DNA, the CDR3 is TGCGCCAGCAGCTCCCAACAACTGACAGGGGAAGAGACCCAGTACTTC. Its protein is CASSSQQLTGEETQYF.

This clone showed up just a few times. The genes are TRBV5-6 and TRBJ2-5; 8 positions agree with TRBD1. The J call may be faulty, since TRBJ2-7 better matches the DNA end. CDR1 and CDR2 (germline): SGHDT, YYEEEE. The CDR3 has 14 residues. CDR3 sequence reads: CASSLRRQGNEQYF. The CDR3 DNA is TGTGCCAGCAGCTTAAGGAGACAGGGGAACGAGCAGTACTTC.

The genes are TRBV7-2 and TRBJ1-1; D is undetermined. Germline V gives CDR1 SGHTA, CDR2 FQGNSA. This CDR3 is built from 17 residues. Trimming took 4 bases from V and 0 from J, leaving 18 bases between them. CDR3 in amino acids: CASSSEGFWPLNTEAFF. In nucleotides, the CDR3 is TGTGCCAGCAGCTCAGAGGGATTCTGGCCTCTGAACACTGAAGCTTTCTTT. Together with reference TRBV7-2 and TRBJ1-1, the CDR3 gives the full variable domain: GAGVSQSPSNKVTEKGKDVELRCDPISGHTALYWYRQSLGQGLEFLIYFQGNSAPDKSGLPSDRFSAERTGGSVSTLTIQRTQQEDSAVYLCASSSEGFWPLNTEAFFGQGTRLTVV.

The J gene is TRBJ2-7, the V gene TRBV19; D may be TRBD1 or TRBD2 (6 bases each). The CDR3 length is 14 residues. Trimming cost V 5 bases and J 4 bases, with 15 bases left between them. From germline, CDR1 is LNHDA and CDR2 SQIVND (reference sequence). The CDR3 protein is CASSPRGLAYEQYF. The CDR3 bases are TGTGCCAGTAGTCCCCGGGGGCTAGCTTACGAGCAGTACTTC.

The rearrangement joins TRBV5-4 to TRBJ1-1, with D perhaps matching TRBD1 (6 bases). V was cut by 4 bases and J by 4 bases, with 11 bases left in between. The CDR3 sequence is 13 residues long. CDR1 and CDR2 from the germline V gene are SGHNT and YYREEE (reference sequence). The CDR3 nucleotides read TGTGCCAGCAGCGGGGGACAAGTCACTGAAGCTTTCTTT. Residues: CASSGGQVTEAFF.

The J gene is TRBJ1-2, the V gene TRBV6-5, with D perhaps TRBD1 (5 bases). Germline V gene data show CDR1 as MNHEY and CDR2 as SVGAGI. There are 15 residues in the CDR3. V was clipped by 5 bases and J by 3 bases, with 16 bases between them. CDR3 residues: CASSVGLEGDYGYTF. DNA of the CDR3: TGTGCCAGCAGTGTGGGACTTGAGGGTGACTATGGCTACACCTTC.

This clone occurred once. The chain couples TRBV18 to TRBJ2-1; 9 bases are shared with TRBD1. Germline-derived CDR1 and CDR2 are KGHSH and LQKENI. The CDR3 is 17 residues long. V was pared by 4 bases and J by 5 bases, with 12 bases of the junction left unmatched. The chain's CDR3 is CASSRMPGQGPHNEQFF. In DNA form, the CDR3 reads TGTGCCAGCTCACGGATGCCGGGACAGGGACCACACAATGAGCAGTTCTTC.

The chain uses TRBV9 and TRBJ2-1, with TRBD2 matching 9 bases. The trim removed 0 bases at V and 2 bases at J, leaving 6 bases unmatched. This CDR3 is built from 17 residues. CDR1 and CDR2 (germline): SGDLS, YYNGEE. CDR3 residues: CASSVALAGPTYNEQFF. The CDR3 nucleotides read TGTGCCAGCAGCGTAGCCCTAGCGGGACCAACCTACAATGAGCAGTTCTTC.

Worth noting for this clone: Other DNA sequences of this sample code for an identical CDR3. This sequence joins TRBV9 and TRBJ2-3; 9 positions match TRBD2. Germline V CDR1 and CDR2: SGDLS, YYNGEE. J gave up 2 bases and V 4 bases, and 5 bases lay outside the gene matches. The CDR3 is made up of 15 amino acids. CDR3 residues: CASSPTSGYTDTQYF. The CDR3 region has the DNA TGTGCCAGCAGCCCTACTAGCGGGTACACAGATACGCAGTATTTT.

This clone was picked up one time. This chain connects TRBV7-2 to TRBJ1-3, with TRBD1 identical over 7 bases. Germline V gives CDR1 SGHTA, CDR2 FQGNSA. This CDR3 spans 15 amino acids. Trimming removed 4 bases from V and 0 bases from J; junction bases left unmatched: 3. The CDR3 coding sequence is TGTGCCAGCAGCTACAGGGGAGGCTCTGGAAACACCATATATTTT. As protein: CASSYRGGSGNTIYF. The complete variable domain, with remaining parts taken from reference TRBV7-2 and TRBJ1-3, reads GAGVSQSPSNKVTEKGKDVELRCDPISGHTALYWYRQSLGQGLEFLIYFQGNSAPDKSGLPSDRFSAERTGGSVSTLTIQRTQQEDSAVYLCASSYRGGSGNTIYFGEGSWLTVV.

This rearrangement joins TRBV5-8 to TRBJ2-7; 7 nucleotides match TRBD2. The CDR3 spans 15 residues. Germline V gene data show CDR1 as SGHTS and CDR2 as YDEGEE. Unmatched junction bases numbered 3, after V lost 0 bases and J lost 0 bases. CDR3 amino acids: CASSLVAGVSYEQYF. The CDR3 DNA is TGTGCCAGCAGCTTGGTCGCGGGAGTCTCCTACGAGCAGTACTTC.

V usage is TRBV5-1 and J usage is TRBJ1-6; D is possibly TRBD1 (5 bases). The ends were cut back, 1 base at V and 11 bases at J, with 13 bases in the middle. The CDR3 has 14 residues. The germline V gene encodes CDR1 SGHRS and CDR2 YFSETQ. Here the CDR3 reads CASSLSGRGTPLHF. In DNA, the CDR3 is TGCGCCAGCAGCTTGTCAGGGCGTGGAACACCCCTCCACTTT.

The V gene is TRBV6-1, the J gene TRBJ1-1; D is perhaps TRBD1 (5 bases). The CDR3 totals 11 residues. The germline V gene has CDR1 MNHNS and CDR2 SASEGT. Trimming shortened V by 9 bases and J by 5 bases, and 10 bases separated the two germline ends. In DNA, the CDR3 is TGTGCCAGTCGGGGGAGGACTGAAGCTTTCTTT. This gives the protein CASRGRTEAFF.

This sequence joins TRBV7-9 and TRBJ2-1, with 13 nucleotides matching TRBD2. Germline assignment: CDR1 SEHNR and CDR2 FQNEAQ (reference sequence). The CDR3 is 17 amino acids. J gave up 2 bases and V 1 base, and 2 bases lay outside the gene matches. CDR3 amino acids: CASSLGGTSGAYNEQFF. The CDR3 region has the DNA TGTGCCAGCAGCTTAGGGGGGACTAGCGGGGCCTACAATGAGCAGTTCTTC. The full variable domain, with the rest looked up from reference TRBV7-9 and TRBJ2-1, is DTGVSQNPRHKITKRGQNVTFRCDPISEHNRLYWYRQTLGQGPEFLTYFQNEAQLEKSRLLSDRFSAERPKGSFSTLEIQRTEQGDSAMYLCASSLGGTSGAYNEQFFGPGTRLTVL.

This chain uses TRBV7-9 with TRBJ1-4; D is ambiguous. The CDR3 runs to 13 residues. The V end lost 4 bases, the J end lost 8 bases, and 11 bases lay between the germline ends. The germline V gene encodes CDR1 SEHNR and CDR2 FQNEAQ (reference sequence). CDR3 region: CASSYPSREKLFF. The CDR3 region has the DNA TGTGCCAGCAGCTATCCTTCGAGAGAAAAACTGTTTTTT.

This clone has just one count. This could be a read error, since a much larger clone is one nucleotide away. Other DNA sequences in the sample encode the same CDR3. The chain combines TRBV11-2 with TRBJ2-7, with no clear D. Trimming took 5 bases from V and 2 from J, leaving 4 bases between them. The CDR3 covers 11 residues. CDR1 is SGHAT and CDR2 is FQNNGV in the germline V gene. The CDR3 protein is CASSPAYEQYF. The CDR3 nucleotides are TGTGCCAGCAGCCCCGCCTACGAGCAGTACTTC.

The chain carries TRBV10-3 and TRBJ1-2; 8 bases line up with TRBD1. Trimming cost V 6 bases and J 2 bases; bases outside gene matches: 2. This CDR3 comprises 13 residues. Germline assignment: CDR1 ENHRY and CDR2 SYGVKD. CDR3 DNA sequence: TGTGCCATCAGCCGGGACAGGAACTATGGCTACACCTTC. Translation gives CAISRDRNYGYTF.

This clone has just one count. The chain is built from TRBV9 and TRBJ1-1; weak D call: TRBD1 (5 bases). Germline assignment: CDR1 SGDLS and CDR2 YYNGEE. CDR3 size: 15 residues. The V and J ends lost 6 bases and 2 bases respectively, with 17 bases between them. CDR3 bases: TGTGCCAGCACTCCTCCCGGGACGGTCAACACTGAAGCTTTCTTT. Translating gives CASTPPGTVNTEAFF.

This clone was found once. The rearrangement joins TRBV6-6 to TRBJ2-5, with a tentative D call TRBD1 (6 bases). V lost 0 bases and J lost 7, with 12 bases in between. This CDR3 comprises 14 residues. The germline CDR1 and CDR2 sequences are MNHNY and SVGAGI (reference sequence). CDR3 coding DNA: TGTGCCAGCAGTTACTCGGGGGCAGACGGGACCCAGTACTTC. Its translation is CASSYSGADGTQYF.

The V call is TRBV10-3, the J call TRBJ2-2, with 8 bases that match TRBD1. V trimming: 0 bases; J trimming: 7 bases; junction bases outside the gene matches: 4. CDR1 is ENHRY and CDR2 is SYGVKD in the germline V gene. The CDR3 loop spans 15 amino acids. The CDR3 sequence is CAISESQGANGELFF. The CDR3 DNA reads as TGTGCCATCAGTGAGTCGCAGGGGGCAAACGGGGAGCTGTTTTTT.

The rearrangement links TRBV6-1 to TRBJ1-6; D might be TRBD1 (6 bases). This CDR3 is 18 amino acids long. Germline CDR1 MNHNS, CDR2 SASEGT. The V and J ends lost 2 bases and 2 bases respectively, with 16 bases between them. CDR3 amino acids: CASSEFPDSPTYNSPLHF. The CDR3 region has the DNA TGTGCCAGCAGTGAATTCCCGGACAGCCCTACCTATAATTCACCCCTCCACTTT.

V gene TRBV7-3 combines with J gene TRBJ2-6, with D perhaps matching TRBD2 (7 bases). Germline-derived CDR1 and CDR2 are SGHTA and FQGTGA. The CDR3 consists of 17 residues. Trimming took off 1 base at V and 4 bases at J, with 14 bases between the two ends. The chain's CDR3 is CASSLSGGDSGANVLTF. The CDR3 region has the DNA TGTGCCAGCAGCTTAAGCGGGGGCGATTCAGGGGCCAACGTCCTGACTTTC. The full variable domain, its missing parts supplied by reference TRBV7-3 and TRBJ2-6, is GAGVSQTPSNKVTEKGKYVELRCDPISGHTALYWYRQSLGQGPEFLIYFQGTGAADDSGLPNDRFFAVRPEGSVSTLKIQRTERGDSAVYLCASSLSGGDSGANVLTFGAGSRLTVL.

The gene calls are TRBV10-3 and TRBJ1-1; 9 bases are a match to TRBD1. CDR1 and CDR2 (germline): ENHRY, SYGVKD. The CDR3 length is 14 residues. Trimming cost V 6 bases and J 1 base; bases outside gene matches: 3. CDR3 sequence: CAIRVDRGNTEAFF. The CDR3 coding sequence is TGTGCCATCAGGGTGGACAGGGGGAACACTGAAGCTTTCTTT.

The V call is TRBV12-2, the J call TRBJ2-7. TRBV12-2 is classified as a pseudogene. The CDR3 contains 13 residues. DNA for the CDR3: TGTGCAAGTCGCTCCCCGGGCACCTACGAGCAGTACTTC. As protein: CASRSPGTYEQYF.

V is TRBV19 and J is TRBJ2-1, with 8 positions matching TRBD1. From germline, CDR1 is LNHDA and CDR2 SQIVND (reference sequence). The J segment lost 7 bases and the V segment lost 5 bases, leaving 7 bases of the junction unmatched. This CDR3 is built from 14 residues. The chain's CDR3 is CASSSGTGANEQFF. The CDR3 coding sequence is TGTGCCAGTAGTTCCGGGACAGGAGCGAATGAGCAGTTCTTC.

The rearrangement uses TRBV5-1 and TRBJ2-7; no clear D. This CDR3 comprises 12 residues. V was trimmed by 3 bases and J by 6 bases, leaving 10 bases between them. Germline CDR1 is SGHRS and CDR2 is YFSETQ. The CDR3 loop reads CASSSRDGEQYF. The CDR3 region has the DNA TGCGCCAGCAGCTCCAGAGATGGCGAGCAGTACTTC.

The chain combines TRBV29-1 with TRBJ1-1, with 7 positions matching TRBD1. V shed 4 bases, J shed 5 bases, and the junction held 7 bases outside the gene matches. The V gene's germline CDR1 is SQVTM and CDR2 ANQGSEA. The length of the CDR3 is 13 residues. CDR3 in DNA: TGCAGCGTTGCAAGGGGGCTTCAGACTGAAGCTTTCTTT. Translated, it gives CSVARGLQTEAFF.